The 24 T cell receptor beta chains given below trace back to one sample, sequenced in a study of identical twins. TCRdb ran MiXCR on the 5' RACE reads and lists one entry per CDR3 protein. The sample has over 500,000 distinct CDR3 sequences, around 20% seen once. These data also formed part of another study, on T cells expressing NK-cell markers.

Sample: CD4+ T cells sorted from blood. The receptors come from a woman aged 18-29 years in good health.

The sample holds a few counts of this clonotype. The CDR3 region is CASSLGTVYEQYF. CDR3 DNA: TGTGCCAGCAGCTTAGGGACCGTCTACGAGCAGTACTTC. The rearrangement joins TRBV7-6 to TRBJ2-7; D not resolved. The CDR3 extends over 13 amino acids. The V end was cut by 1 base, the J end by 3 bases, with 7 bases between. Germline CDR1 SGHVS, CDR2 FNYEAQ.

This clonotype was seen repeatedly, ten times or more. The chain joins TRBV12-3 or TRBV12-4 to TRBJ2-5, with D hard to call. Trimming removed 6 bases from V and 3 bases from J, with 11 bases in between. The CDR3 spans 13 residues. CDR3 in DNA: TGTGCCAGCAGCCCGGGCCGCAAAGAGACCCAGTACTTC. Its protein is CASSPGRKETQYF.

The J gene is TRBJ2-7, the V gene TRBV19, with 7 bases aligning to TRBD2. V trimming: 4 bases; J trimming: 2 bases; junction bases outside the gene matches: 5. This CDR3 is 14 amino acids long. The germline V gene has CDR1 LNHDA and CDR2 SQIVND (reference sequence). The CDR3 DNA reads TGTGCCAGTAGTAGGGAGGGAACCACCTACGAGCAGTACTTC. Its translation is CASSREGTTYEQYF.

Here the CDR3 DNA reads TGCAGTGCTGCCAGGGATGAGCAGTTCTTC. This sequence encodes CSAARDEQFF. The chain is built from TRBV20-1 and TRBJ2-1; TRBD1 might be the D (5 bases). Trimming stripped 5 bases from V and 8 bases from J, with 7 bases between. This CDR3 is 10 amino acids long. CDR1 DFQATT and CDR2 SNEGSKA come from the germline V gene (reference sequence).

V and J are TRBV7-8 and TRBJ1-2; TRBD1 aligns across 7 bases. V dropped 5 bases and J dropped 0; count of bases not matched to a gene: 15. Germline lookup yields CDR1 SGHVS and CDR2 FQNEAQ. The CDR3 is 18 amino acids. CDR3 sequence (DNA): TGTGCCAGCAGCCCAAGAACAGGGGAATTCATTGCTAACTATGGCTACACCTTC. Translation gives CASSPRTGEFIANYGYTF.

This rearrangement joins TRBV6-1 to TRBJ2-2, with TRBD2 as a possible D gene (6 bases). The ends were cut back, 8 bases at V and 5 bases at J, with 15 bases in the middle. Germline CDR1 reads MNHNS; CDR2 reads SASEGT. The CDR3 loop spans 14 amino acids. The CDR3 region has the DNA TGTGCCAGCCGAGGGCTAGCGCGGACCGGGGAGCTGTTTTTT. This sequence encodes CASRGLARTGELFF.

Only a few counts were recorded for this clonotype. The CDR3 region has the DNA TGTGCCAGCACCCCAGGAGGGCAAAGGAATTCACCCCTCCACTTT. Amino acids: CASTPGGQRNSPLHF. The chain combines TRBV4-2 with TRBJ1-6; D is ambiguous. Germline V gives CDR1 LGHNA, CDR2 YNFKEQ. Trimming pared 7 bases from V and 7 bases from J, leaving 17 bases between. The CDR3 contains 15 residues.

This clonotype was recorded once. This rearrangement joins TRBV19 to TRBJ2-3; TRBD2 matches 10 bases. Germline V gene data show CDR1 as LNHDA and CDR2 as SQIVND (reference sequence). The CDR3 runs 21 residues. The ends lost 3 bases at V and 1 base at J; junction bases unmatched: 19. CDR3: CASSITSGTSATSRRTDTQYF. The CDR3 bases are TGTGCCAGTAGTATCACATCCGGGACTAGCGCTACGAGTAGGCGCACAGATACGCAGTATTTT.

V and J are TRBV5-1 and TRBJ2-3, with D hard to call. Trimming cost V 0 bases and J 0 bases, with 11 bases left between them. From germline, CDR1 is SGHRS and CDR2 YFSETQ. The CDR3 totals 16 residues. The CDR3 nucleotides read TGCGCCAGCAGCTTGGCCTCTTCTGCTAGCACAGATACGCAGTATTTT. This sequence encodes CASSLASSASTDTQYF.

This clonotype was counted between two and nine times. The chain couples TRBV7-2 to TRBJ2-1; D call uncertain. Trimming took off 3 bases at V and 5 bases at J, with 11 bases between the two ends. The CDR3 length is 14 residues. Germline CDR1 and CDR2: SGHTA and FQGNSA. This CDR3 reads CASSFLRLNNEQFF. The CDR3 DNA reads TGTGCCAGCAGCTTCCTTCGGCTCAACAATGAGCAGTTCTTC.

This clonotype appeared a few times. The chain combines TRBV6-5 with TRBJ2-5, with 11 bases aligning to TRBD2. With V trimmed by 2 bases and J by 1 base, 3 bases remained unmatched. CDR1 and CDR2 (germline): MNHEY, SVGAGI. The CDR3 contains 16 residues. Here the CDR3 reads CASSYELAGAQETQYF. The CDR3 DNA reads TGTGCCAGCAGTTACGAACTAGCGGGGGCCCAAGAGACCCAGTACTTC.

This clonotype was recorded a few times. V and J are TRBV10-3 and TRBJ1-2, with D tentatively TRBD1 (5 bases). CDR3 length: 13 amino acids. The V gene lost 6 bases and the J gene lost 8 bases, with 16 bases spanning the gap. Germline lookup yields CDR1 ENHRY and CDR2 SYGVKD. The CDR3 coding sequence is TGTGCCATCAGGCAGGGTATGGAGCGGGGCTACACCTTC. It yields the protein CAIRQGMERGYTF.

The chain is built from TRBV12-3 or TRBV12-4 and TRBJ1-5, with D possibly being TRBD1 (6 bases). The CDR3 totals 16 residues. The ends were cut back, 2 bases at V and 3 bases at J, with 14 bases in the middle. CDR3 residues: CASSLFRGWDNQPQHF. As DNA, the CDR3 is TGTGCCAGCAGTTTATTCAGGGGATGGGACAATCAGCCCCAGCATTTT.

Many counts were recorded for this clonotype. V and J are TRBV5-6 and TRBJ2-3; D remains unclear. This CDR3 is built from 13 residues. Germline CDR1 SGHDT, CDR2 YYEEEE. Trimming removed 5 bases from V and 1 base from J, with 8 bases in between. Written as DNA, the CDR3 is TGTGCCAGCAGTTTGTCGGGCACAGATACGCAGTATTTT. Residues: CASSLSGTDTQYF. Full variable domain (remainder filled in from reference TRBV5-6 and TRBJ2-3): DAGVTQSPTHLIKTRGQQVTLRCSPKSGHDTVSWYQQALGQGPQFIFQYYEEEERQRGNFPDRFSGHQFPNYSSELNVNALLLGDSALYLCASSLSGTDTQYFGPGTRLTVL.

The chain is built from TRBV6-2 or TRBV6-3 and TRBJ2-5, with D possibly TRBD2 on 5 matching bases. The germline V gene encodes CDR1 MNHEY and CDR2 SVGEGT. The CDR3 is 14 residues long. V lost 10 bases, J lost 5 bases, and 20 bases lay in between. Here the CDR3 DNA reads TGTGCCACAGTTAATATAGGGAGAGGCGAGACCCAGTACTTC. It translates to CATVNIGRGETQYF.

This clonotype came up a few times. CDR3 amino acids: CSARWSGMGYEQYF. CDR3 sequence (DNA): TGCAGTGCTAGATGGAGCGGGATGGGCTACGAGCAGTACTTC. The rearrangement links TRBV20-1 to TRBJ2-7; TRBD2 aligns across 7 bases. The CDR3 contains 14 residues. In germline, CDR1 is DFQATT, CDR2 SNEGSKA (reference sequence). After removal of 2 bases from V and 3 bases from J, the junction contained 7 bases not matched to a gene.

This clonotype turned up a few times. The rearrangement uses TRBV6-1 and TRBJ2-7, with D uncertain. This CDR3 is 14 amino acids long. Trimming removed 5 bases from V and 3 bases from J, with 14 bases in between. Germline assignment: CDR1 MNHNS and CDR2 SASEGT. CDR3 region: CASSPGLTVYEQYF. CDR3 coding DNA: TGTGCCAGCAGTCCAGGCCTAACAGTCTACGAGCAGTACTTC.

This rearrangement joins TRBV9 to TRBJ2-1; D not resolved. The germline gives CDR1 SGDLS, CDR2 YYNGEE. This CDR3 is 15 amino acids long. Trimming shortened V by 0 bases and J by 1 base, and 8 bases separated the two germline ends. In nucleotides, the CDR3 is TGTGCCAGCAGCGTAGGAGCGCTGTCCTACAATGAGCAGTTCTTC. This gives the protein CASSVGALSYNEQFF. Full variable domain (outside the CDR3, taken from reference TRBV9 and TRBJ2-1): DSGVTQTPKHLITATGQRVTLRCSPRSGDLSVYWYQQSLDQGLQFLIQYYNGEERAKGNILERFSAQQFPDLHSELNLSSLELGDSALYFCASSVGALSYNEQFFGPGTRLTVL.

The genes are TRBV9 and TRBJ2-1, with TRBD2 matching 11 bases. V lost 4 bases to trimming and J lost 14 bases; unmatched junction nucleotides: 11. CDR1 and CDR2 (germline): SGDLS, YYNGEE. The CDR3 extends over 14 amino acids. The DNA of the CDR3 is TGTGCCAGCAGCCCTCGAGCCGGGACTAGCGGTGAGTTCTTC. Amino acid sequence: CASSPRAGTSGEFF.

This clonotype has a count of ten or more. The chain couples TRBV5-1 to TRBJ1-6; no clear D gene. This CDR3 has 14 residues. V lost 2 bases and J lost 7, with 10 bases in between. Germline CDR1 is SGHRS and CDR2 is YFSETQ. The CDR3 protein is CASSLRAENSPLHF. CDR3 DNA sequence: TGCGCCAGCAGCTTAAGGGCGGAAAATTCACCCCTCCACTTT.

This clonotype was found many times. The chain joins TRBV20-1 to TRBJ2-3; D uncertain. V lost 0 bases and J lost 4, with 17 bases in between. Germline lookup yields CDR1 DFQATT and CDR2 SNEGSKA (reference sequence). The CDR3 spans 16 residues. CDR3 residues: CSARDPTLRSPDTQYF. As DNA, the CDR3 is TGCAGTGCTAGAGACCCGACACTCAGGTCCCCAGATACGCAGTATTTT.

The chain is built from TRBV15 and TRBJ1-2; no clear D. The CDR3 is made up of 14 amino acids. The germline V gene encodes CDR1 LNHNV and CDR2 YYDKDF (reference sequence). Trimming shortened V by 0 bases and J by 8 bases, and 13 bases separated the two germline ends. The CDR3 DNA reads TGTGCCACCAGCAGAGAGTTGGAGTCCAACGGCTACACCTTC. Protein sequence: CATSRELESNGYTF.

This clonotype appeared a few times. The CDR3 sequence: CASSLLAGSPDTQYF. The CDR3 DNA reads TGTGCCAGCAGTTTGTTAGCGGGATCGCCAGATACGCAGTATTTT. The gene calls are TRBV6-5 and TRBJ2-3, with 8 nucleotides matching TRBD2. The V gene's germline CDR1 is MNHEY and CDR2 SVGAGI. The CDR3 sequence is 15 residues long. V was clipped by 4 bases and J by 4 bases; unmatched bases: 7.

This sequence joins TRBV18 and TRBJ2-3; D is unclear. V lost 2 bases and J lost 2, with 5 bases in between. Germline V gives CDR1 KGHSH, CDR2 LQKENI. The CDR3 spans 13 residues. The CDR3 spells CASSPTPTDTQYF. In DNA, the CDR3 is TGTGCCAGCTCACCAACTCCCACAGATACGCAGTATTTT. The full variable domain, rest sourced from reference TRBV18 and TRBJ2-3, is NAGVMQNPRHLVRRRGQEARLRCSPMKGHSHVYWYRQLPEEGLKFMVYLQKENIIDESGMPKERFSAEFPKEGPSILRIQQVVRGDSAAYFCASSPTPTDTQYFGPGTRLTVL.